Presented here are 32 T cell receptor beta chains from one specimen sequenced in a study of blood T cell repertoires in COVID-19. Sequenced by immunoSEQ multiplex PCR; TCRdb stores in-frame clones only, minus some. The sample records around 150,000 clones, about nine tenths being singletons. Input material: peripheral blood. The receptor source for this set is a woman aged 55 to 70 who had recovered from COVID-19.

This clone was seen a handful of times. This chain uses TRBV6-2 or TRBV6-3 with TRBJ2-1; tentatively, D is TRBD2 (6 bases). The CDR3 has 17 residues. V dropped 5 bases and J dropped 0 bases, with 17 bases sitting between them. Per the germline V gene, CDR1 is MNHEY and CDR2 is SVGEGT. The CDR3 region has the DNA TGTGCCAGCAGTGGCCGTGGAGAGCGGGCCTCCTACAATGAGCAGTTCTTC. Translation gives CASSGRGERASYNEQFF.

The DNA for the CDR3 is TGTGCCAGCAGCTCACCAGCGGGGGGGCCCGACGAGCAGTACTTC. The encoded protein is CASSSPAGGPDEQYF. V usage is TRBV5-4 and J usage is TRBJ2-7, with 10 bases identical to TRBD2. V was clipped by 3 bases and J by 5 bases; unmatched bases: 8. Germline CDR1 is SGHNT and CDR2 is YYREEE (reference sequence). This CDR3 contains 15 residues.

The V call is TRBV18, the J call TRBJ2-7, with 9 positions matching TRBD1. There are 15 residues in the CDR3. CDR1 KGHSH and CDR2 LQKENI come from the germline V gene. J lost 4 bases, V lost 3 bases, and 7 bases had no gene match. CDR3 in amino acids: CASSPTGGAGYEQYF. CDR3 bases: TGTGCCAGCTCACCTACAGGGGGCGCGGGGTACGAGCAGTACTTC.

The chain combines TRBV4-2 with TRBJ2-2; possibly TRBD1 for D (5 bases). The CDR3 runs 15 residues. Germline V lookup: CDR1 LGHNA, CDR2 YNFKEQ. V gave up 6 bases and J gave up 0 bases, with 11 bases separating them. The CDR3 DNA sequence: TGTGCCAGCAGTAAAGGGGTCTCGAACACCGGGGAGCTGTTTTTT. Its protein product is CASSKGVSNTGELFF.

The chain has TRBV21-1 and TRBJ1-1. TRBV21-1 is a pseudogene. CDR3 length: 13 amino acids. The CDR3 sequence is CASTGPRGTEAFF. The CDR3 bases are TGTGCCAGCACCGGGCCTAGAGGGACTGAAGCTTTCTTT.

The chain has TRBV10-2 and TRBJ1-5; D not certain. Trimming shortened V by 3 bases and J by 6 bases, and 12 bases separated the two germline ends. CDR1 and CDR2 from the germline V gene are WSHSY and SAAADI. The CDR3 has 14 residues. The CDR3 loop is CASSENSVFQPQHF. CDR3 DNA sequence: TGCGCCAGCAGTGAAAATTCGGTTTTTCAGCCCCAGCATTTT.

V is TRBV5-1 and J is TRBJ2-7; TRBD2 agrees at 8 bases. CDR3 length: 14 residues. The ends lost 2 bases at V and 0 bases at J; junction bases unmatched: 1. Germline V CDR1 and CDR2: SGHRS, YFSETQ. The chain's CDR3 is CASSFGGDSYEQYF. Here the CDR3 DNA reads TGCGCCAGCAGCTTCGGGGGGGACTCCTACGAGCAGTACTTC.

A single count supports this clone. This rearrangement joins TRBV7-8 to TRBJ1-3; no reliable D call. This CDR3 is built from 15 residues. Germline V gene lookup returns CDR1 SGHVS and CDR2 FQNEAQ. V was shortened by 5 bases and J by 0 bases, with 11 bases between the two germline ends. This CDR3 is CASSASVFSGNTIYF. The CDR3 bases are TGTGCCAGCAGCGCCTCAGTCTTCTCTGGAAACACCATATATTTT.

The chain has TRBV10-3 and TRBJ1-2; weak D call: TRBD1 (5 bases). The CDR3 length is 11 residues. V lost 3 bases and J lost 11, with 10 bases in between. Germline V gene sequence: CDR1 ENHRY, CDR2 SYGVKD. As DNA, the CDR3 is TGTGCCATCAGTGAAGAGGGACTTTACACCTTC. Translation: CAISEEGLYTF.

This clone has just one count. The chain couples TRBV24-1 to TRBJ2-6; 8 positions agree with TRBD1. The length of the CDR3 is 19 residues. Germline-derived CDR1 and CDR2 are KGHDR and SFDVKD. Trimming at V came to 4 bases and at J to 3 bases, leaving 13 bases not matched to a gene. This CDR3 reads CATSDFNRGVGGGANVLTF. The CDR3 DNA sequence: TGTGCCACCAGTGACTTCAACAGGGGGGTCGGCGGTGGGGCCAACGTCCTGACTTTC.

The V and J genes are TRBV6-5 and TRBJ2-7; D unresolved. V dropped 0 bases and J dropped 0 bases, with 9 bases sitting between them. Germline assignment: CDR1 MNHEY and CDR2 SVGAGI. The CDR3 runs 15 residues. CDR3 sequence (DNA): TGTGCCAGCAGTTACTCCGGGTCAAACTCCTACGAGCAGTACTTC. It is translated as CASSYSGSNSYEQYF.

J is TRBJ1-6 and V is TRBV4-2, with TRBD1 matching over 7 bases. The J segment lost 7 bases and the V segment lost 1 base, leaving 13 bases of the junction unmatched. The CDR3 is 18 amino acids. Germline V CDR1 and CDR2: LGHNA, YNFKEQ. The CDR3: CASSQGLTGEVMNSPLHF. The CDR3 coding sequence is TGTGCCAGCAGCCAAGGGCTTACAGGGGAGGTAATGAATTCACCCCTCCACTTT.

The CDR3 sequence: CASTPQGTDTQYF. The CDR3 DNA reads as TGTGCCAGCACCCCCCAGGGCACAGATACGCAGTATTTT. The chain recombines TRBV12-3 or TRBV12-4 with TRBJ2-3; D gene unclear. The CDR3 runs 13 residues. V lost 7 bases, J lost 1 base, and 9 bases lay in between.

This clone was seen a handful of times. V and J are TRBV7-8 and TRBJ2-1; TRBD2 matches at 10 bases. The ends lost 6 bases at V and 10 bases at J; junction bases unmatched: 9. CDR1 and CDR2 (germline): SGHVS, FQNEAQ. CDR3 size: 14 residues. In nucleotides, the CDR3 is TGTGCCAGCAGGGATAGCGGGGGGACGGGAGAGCAGTTCTTC. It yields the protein CASRDSGGTGEQFF.

The CDR3 sequence is CASSLAGGTDTQYF. CDR3 sequence (DNA): TGTGCCAGCAGTCTAGCGGGGGGGACAGATACGCAGTATTTT. The gene calls are TRBV11-2 and TRBJ2-3, with 12 positions matching TRBD2. The V segment lost 6 bases and the J segment 3 bases; nucleotides outside the gene matches: 1. CDR3 size: 14 residues. Germline assignment: CDR1 SGHAT and CDR2 FQNNGV.

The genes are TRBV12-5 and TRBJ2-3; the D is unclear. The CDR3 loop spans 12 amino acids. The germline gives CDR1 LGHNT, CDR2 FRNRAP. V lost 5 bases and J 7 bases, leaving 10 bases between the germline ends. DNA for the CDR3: TGTGCTAGTGGTAACTTAGAGCATACGCAGTATTTT. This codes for CASGNLEHTQYF.

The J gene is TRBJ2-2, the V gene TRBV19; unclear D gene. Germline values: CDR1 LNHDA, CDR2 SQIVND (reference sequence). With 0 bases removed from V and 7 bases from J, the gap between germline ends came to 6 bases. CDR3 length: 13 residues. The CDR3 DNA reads TGTGCCAGTAGTATAGAGGCTAGCGGGGAGCTGTTTTTT. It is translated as CASSIEASGELFF.

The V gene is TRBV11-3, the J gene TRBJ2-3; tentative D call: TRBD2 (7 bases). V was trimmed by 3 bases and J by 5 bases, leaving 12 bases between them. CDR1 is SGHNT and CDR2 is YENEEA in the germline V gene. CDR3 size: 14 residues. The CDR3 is CASSFRGGQDTQYF. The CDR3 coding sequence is TGTGCCAGCAGCTTTAGGGGGGGCCAAGATACGCAGTATTTT.

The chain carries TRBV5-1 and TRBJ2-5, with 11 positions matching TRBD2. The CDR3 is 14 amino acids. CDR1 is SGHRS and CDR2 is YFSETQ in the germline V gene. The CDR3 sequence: CATSGTSGQETQYF. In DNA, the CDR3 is TGCGCTACCTCCGGGACTAGCGGACAAGAGACCCAGTACTTC. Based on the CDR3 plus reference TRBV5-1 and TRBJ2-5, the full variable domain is KAGVTQTPRYLIKTRGQQVTLSCSPISGHRSVSWYQQTPGQGLQFLFEYFSETQRNKGNFPGRFSGRQFSNSRSEMNVSTLELGDSALYLCATSGTSGQETQYFGPGTRLLVL.

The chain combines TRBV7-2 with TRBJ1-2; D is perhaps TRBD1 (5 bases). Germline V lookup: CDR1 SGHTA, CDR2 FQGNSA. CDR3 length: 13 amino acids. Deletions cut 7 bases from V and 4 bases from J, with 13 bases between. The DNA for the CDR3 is TGTGCCAGCATGCCGGACACCGTCTATGGCTACACCTTC. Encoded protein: CASMPDTVYGYTF.

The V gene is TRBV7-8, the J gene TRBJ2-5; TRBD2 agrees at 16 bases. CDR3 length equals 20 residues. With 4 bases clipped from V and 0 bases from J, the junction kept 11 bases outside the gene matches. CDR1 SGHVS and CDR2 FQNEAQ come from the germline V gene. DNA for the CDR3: TGTGCCAGCAGCTCTGTACAAAAGGGACTAGCGGGGGGGTACCAAGAGACCCAGTACTTC. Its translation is CASSSVQKGLAGGYQETQYF. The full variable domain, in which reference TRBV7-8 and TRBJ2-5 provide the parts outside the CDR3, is GAGVSQSPRYKVAKRGQDVALRCDPISGHVSLFWYQQALGQGPEFLTYFQNEAQLDKSGLPSDRFFAERPEGSVSTLKIQRTQQEDSAVYLCASSSVQKGLAGGYQETQYFGPGTRLLVL.

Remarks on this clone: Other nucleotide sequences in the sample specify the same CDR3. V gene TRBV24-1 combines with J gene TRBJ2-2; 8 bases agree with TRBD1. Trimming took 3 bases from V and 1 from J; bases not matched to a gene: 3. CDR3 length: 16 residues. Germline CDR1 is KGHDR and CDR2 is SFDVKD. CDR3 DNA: TGTGCCACCAGTGATCCCGGGACAGGGAACACCGGGGAGCTGTTTTTT. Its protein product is CATSDPGTGNTGELFF.

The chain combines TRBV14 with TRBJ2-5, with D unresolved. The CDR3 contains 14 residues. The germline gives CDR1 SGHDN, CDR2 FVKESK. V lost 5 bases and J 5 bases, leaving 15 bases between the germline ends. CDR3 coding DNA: TGTGCCAGCAGCGCCTCCTGGGCACAGGAGACCCAGTACTTC. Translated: CASSASWAQETQYF.

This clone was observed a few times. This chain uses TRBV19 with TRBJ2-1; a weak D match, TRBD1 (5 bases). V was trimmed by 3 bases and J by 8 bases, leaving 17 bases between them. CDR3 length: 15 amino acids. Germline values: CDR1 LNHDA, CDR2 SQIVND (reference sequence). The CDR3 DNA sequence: TGTGCCAGTAGTATCTCTGGGGCAGGGAATGATGAGCAGTTCTTC. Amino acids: CASSISGAGNDEQFF.

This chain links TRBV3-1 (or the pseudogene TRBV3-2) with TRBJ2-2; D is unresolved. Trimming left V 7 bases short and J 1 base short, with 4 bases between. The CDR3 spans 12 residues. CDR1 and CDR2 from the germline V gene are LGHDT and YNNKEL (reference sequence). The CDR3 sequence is CASNKNTGELFF. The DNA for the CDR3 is TGTGCCAGCAACAAGAACACCGGGGAGCTGTTTTTT.

CDR3 bases: TGCGCCAGCAGCTGGGGAGAGTACACTGAAGCTTTCTTT. Translation gives CASSWGEYTEAFF. This chain joins TRBV5-1 and TRBJ1-1, with D hard to call. Germline-derived CDR1 and CDR2 are SGHRS and YFSETQ. Trimming removed 3 bases at V and 3 bases at J, with 9 bases between. The CDR3 extends over 13 amino acids.

The CDR3 coding sequence is TGTGCCAGTAGTGCTAGACTAGCGGGGGTTCCCGAGCAGTACTTC. This sequence encodes CASSARLAGVPEQYF. J is TRBJ2-7 and V is TRBV19, with 12 bases that match TRBD2. Germline CDR1 LNHDA, CDR2 SQIVND (reference sequence). The V and J ends lost 5 bases and 6 bases, in that order; junction bases with no gene match: 8. The CDR3 runs 15 residues.

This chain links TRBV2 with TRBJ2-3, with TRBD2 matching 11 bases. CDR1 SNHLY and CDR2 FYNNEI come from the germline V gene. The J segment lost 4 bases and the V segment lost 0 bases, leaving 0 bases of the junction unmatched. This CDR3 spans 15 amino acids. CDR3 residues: CASSEASGGADTQYF. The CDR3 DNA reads TGTGCCAGCAGTGAAGCTAGCGGGGGGGCAGATACGCAGTATTTT.

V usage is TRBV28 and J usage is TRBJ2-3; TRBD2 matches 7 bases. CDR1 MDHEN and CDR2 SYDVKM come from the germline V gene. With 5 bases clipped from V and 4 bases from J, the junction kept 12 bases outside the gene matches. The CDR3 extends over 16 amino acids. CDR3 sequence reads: CASSLPGLKAPDTQYF. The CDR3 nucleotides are TGTGCCAGCAGTCTCCCGGGACTAAAGGCCCCAGATACGCAGTATTTT. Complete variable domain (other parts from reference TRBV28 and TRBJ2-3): DVKVTQSSRYLVKRTGEKVFLECVQDMDHENMFWYRQDPGLGLRLIYFSYDVKMKEKGDIPEGYSVSREKKERFSLILESASTNQTSMYLCASSLPGLKAPDTQYFGPGTRLTVL.

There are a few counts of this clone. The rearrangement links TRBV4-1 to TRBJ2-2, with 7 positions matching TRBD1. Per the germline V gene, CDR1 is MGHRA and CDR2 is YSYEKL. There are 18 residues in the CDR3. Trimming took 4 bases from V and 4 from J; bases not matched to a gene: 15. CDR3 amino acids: CASSRIFPKGASTGELFF. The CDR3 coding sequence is TGCGCCAGCAGCCGCATTTTCCCCAAGGGGGCGAGCACCGGGGAGCTGTTTTTT.

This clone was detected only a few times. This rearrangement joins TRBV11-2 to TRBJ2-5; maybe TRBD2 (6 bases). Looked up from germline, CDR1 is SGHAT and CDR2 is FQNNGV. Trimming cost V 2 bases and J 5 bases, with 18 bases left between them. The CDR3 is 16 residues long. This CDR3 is CASSLTGRGGPETQYF. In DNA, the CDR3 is TGTGCCAGCAGCTTAACTGGGCGGGGCGGCCCGGAGACCCAGTACTTC.

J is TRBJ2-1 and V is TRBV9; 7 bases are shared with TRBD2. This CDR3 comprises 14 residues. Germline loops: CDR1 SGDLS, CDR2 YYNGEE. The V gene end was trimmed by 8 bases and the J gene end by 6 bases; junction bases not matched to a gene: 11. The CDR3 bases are TGTGCCAGAGTAAAGGGGCCGGGGGGCAATGAGCAGTTCTTC. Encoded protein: CARVKGPGGNEQFF.